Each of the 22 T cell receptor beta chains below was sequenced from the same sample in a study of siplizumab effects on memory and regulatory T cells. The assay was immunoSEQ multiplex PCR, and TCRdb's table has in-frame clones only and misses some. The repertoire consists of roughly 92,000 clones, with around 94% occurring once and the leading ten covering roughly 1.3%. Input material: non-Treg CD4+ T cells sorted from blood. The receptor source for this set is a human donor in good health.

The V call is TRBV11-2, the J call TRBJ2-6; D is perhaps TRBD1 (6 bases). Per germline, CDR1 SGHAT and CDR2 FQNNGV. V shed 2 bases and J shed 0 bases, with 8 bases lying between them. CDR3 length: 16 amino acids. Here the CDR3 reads CASSLRGGSGANVLTF. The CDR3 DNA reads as TGTGCCAGCAGCTTAAGAGGGGGCTCTGGGGCCAACGTCCTGACTTTC.

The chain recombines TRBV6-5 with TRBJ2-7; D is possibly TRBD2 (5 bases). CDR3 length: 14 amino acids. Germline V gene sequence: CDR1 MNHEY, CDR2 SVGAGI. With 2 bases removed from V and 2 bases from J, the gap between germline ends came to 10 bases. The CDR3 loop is CASSYASGPYEQYF. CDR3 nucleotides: TGTGCCAGCAGTTACGCAAGCGGCCCCTACGAGCAGTACTTC.

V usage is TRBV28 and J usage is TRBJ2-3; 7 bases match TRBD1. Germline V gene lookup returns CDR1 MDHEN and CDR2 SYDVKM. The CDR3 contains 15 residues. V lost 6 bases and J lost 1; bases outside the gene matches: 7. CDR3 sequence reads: CASRDQGQGTDTQYF. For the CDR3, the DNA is TGTGCCAGCAGAGACCAAGGACAGGGCACAGATACGCAGTATTTT.

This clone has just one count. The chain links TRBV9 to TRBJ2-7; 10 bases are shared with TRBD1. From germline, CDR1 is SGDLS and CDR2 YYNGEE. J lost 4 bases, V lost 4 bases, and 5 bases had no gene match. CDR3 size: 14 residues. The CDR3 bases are TGTGCCAGCAGCCCGACAGGGGGCGGGTACGAGCAGTACTTC. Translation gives CASSPTGGGYEQYF.

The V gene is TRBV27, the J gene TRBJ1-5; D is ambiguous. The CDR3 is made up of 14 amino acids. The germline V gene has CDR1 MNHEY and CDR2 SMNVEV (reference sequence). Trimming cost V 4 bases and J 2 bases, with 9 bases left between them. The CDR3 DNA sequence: TGTGCCAGCAGTTACCGAGATGGCAATCAGCCCCAGCATTTT. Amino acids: CASSYRDGNQPQHF.

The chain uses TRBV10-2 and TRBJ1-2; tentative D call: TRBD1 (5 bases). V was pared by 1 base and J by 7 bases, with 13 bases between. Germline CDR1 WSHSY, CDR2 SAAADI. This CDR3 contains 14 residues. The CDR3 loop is CASSEYAGQAGYTF. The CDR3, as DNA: TGCGCCAGCAGTGAGTATGCAGGGCAAGCTGGCTACACCTTC.

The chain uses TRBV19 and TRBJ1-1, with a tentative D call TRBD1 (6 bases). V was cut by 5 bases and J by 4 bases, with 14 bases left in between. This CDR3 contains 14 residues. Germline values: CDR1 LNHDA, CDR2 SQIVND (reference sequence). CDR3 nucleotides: TGTGCCAGTAGTTCGGGCAGGGGAGGCACTGAAGCTTTCTTT. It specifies CASSSGRGGTEAFF.

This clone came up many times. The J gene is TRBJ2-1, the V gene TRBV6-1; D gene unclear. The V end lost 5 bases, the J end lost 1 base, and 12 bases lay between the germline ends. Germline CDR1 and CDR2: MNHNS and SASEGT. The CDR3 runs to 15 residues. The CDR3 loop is CASSLEVGSYNEQFF. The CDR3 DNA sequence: TGTGCCAGCAGTCTCGAGGTAGGATCCTACAATGAGCAGTTCTTC.

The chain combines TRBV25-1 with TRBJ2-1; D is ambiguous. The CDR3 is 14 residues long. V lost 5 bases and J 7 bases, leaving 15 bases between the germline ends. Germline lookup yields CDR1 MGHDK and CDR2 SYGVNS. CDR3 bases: TGTGCCAGCAGTTTGCTGACCTCTGGAAATGAGCAGTTCTTC. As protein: CASSLLTSGNEQFF.

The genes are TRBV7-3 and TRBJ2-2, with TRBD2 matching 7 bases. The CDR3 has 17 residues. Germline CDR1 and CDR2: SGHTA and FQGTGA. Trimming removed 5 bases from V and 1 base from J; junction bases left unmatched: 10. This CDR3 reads CASSPSTGTMNTGELFF. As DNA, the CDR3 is TGTGCCAGCAGCCCGTCAACCGGGACTATGAACACCGGGGAGCTGTTTTTT.

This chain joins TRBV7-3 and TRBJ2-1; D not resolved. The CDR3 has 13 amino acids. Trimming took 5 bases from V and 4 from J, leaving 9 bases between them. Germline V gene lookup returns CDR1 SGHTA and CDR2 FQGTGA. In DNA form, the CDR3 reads TGTGCCAGCAGCGTGACTCGTTACAATGAGCAGTTCTTC. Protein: CASSVTRYNEQFF.

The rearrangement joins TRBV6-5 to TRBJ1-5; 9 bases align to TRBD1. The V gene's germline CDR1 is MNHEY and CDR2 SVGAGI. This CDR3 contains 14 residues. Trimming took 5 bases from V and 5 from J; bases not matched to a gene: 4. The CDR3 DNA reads TGTGCCAGCAGTGACGGACAGGGGTATCAGCCCCAGCATTTT. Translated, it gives CASSDGQGYQPQHF.

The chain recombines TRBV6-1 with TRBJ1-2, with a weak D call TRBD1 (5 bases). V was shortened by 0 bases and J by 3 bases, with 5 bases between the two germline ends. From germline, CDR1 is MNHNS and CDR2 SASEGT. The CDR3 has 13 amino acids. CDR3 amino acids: CASSEAGDYGYTF. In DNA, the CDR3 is TGTGCCAGCAGTGAAGCGGGGGACTATGGCTACACCTTC.

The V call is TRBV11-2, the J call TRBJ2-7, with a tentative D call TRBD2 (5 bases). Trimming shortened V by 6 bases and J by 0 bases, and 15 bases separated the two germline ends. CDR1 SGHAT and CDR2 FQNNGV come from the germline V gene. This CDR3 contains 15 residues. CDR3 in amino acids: CASRMVGVISYEQYF. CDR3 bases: TGTGCCAGCAGGATGGTGGGAGTTATCTCCTACGAGCAGTACTTC.

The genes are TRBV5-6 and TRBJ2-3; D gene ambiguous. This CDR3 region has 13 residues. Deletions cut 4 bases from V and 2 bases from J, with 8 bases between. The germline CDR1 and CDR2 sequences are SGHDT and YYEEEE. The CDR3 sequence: CASSRSYTDTQYF. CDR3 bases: TGTGCCAGCAGCCGCTCTTACACAGATACGCAGTATTTT.

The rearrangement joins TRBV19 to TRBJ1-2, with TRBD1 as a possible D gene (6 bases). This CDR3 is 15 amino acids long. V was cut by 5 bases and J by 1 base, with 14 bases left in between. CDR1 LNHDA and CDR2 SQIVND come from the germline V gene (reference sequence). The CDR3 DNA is TGTGCCAGTAGTCGGGACACCGTACTTAACTATGGCTACACCTTC. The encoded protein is CASSRDTVLNYGYTF.

The CDR3 coding sequence is TGTGCCAGCAGTAGACAGGGTACTTACTACGAGCAGTACTTC. Its translation is CASSRQGTYYEQYF. V is TRBV2 and J is TRBJ2-7, with 7 bases matching TRBD1. CDR3 length equals 14 residues. V lost 5 bases to trimming and J lost 3 bases; unmatched junction nucleotides: 7. Germline V gene lookup returns CDR1 SNHLY and CDR2 FYNNEI.

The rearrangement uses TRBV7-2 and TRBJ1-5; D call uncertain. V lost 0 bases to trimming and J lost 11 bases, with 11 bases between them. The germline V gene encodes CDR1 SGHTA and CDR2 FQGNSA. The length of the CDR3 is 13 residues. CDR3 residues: CASSLARREAQHF. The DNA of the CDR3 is TGTGCCAGCAGCTTAGCGCGTAGGGAGGCCCAGCATTTT. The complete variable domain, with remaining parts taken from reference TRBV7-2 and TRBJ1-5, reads GAGVSQSPSNKVTEKGKDVELRCDPISGHTALYWYRQSLGQGLEFLIYFQGNSAPDKSGLPSDRFSAERTGGSVSTLTIQRTQQEDSAVYLCASSLARREAQHFGDGTRLSIL.

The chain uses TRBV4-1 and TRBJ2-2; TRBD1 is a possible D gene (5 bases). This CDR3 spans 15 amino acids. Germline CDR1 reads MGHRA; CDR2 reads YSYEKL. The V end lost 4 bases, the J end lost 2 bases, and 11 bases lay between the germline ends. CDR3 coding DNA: TGCGCCAGCAGCCCCACGCAGGGAAACACCGGGGAGCTGTTTTTT. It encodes CASSPTQGNTGELFF.

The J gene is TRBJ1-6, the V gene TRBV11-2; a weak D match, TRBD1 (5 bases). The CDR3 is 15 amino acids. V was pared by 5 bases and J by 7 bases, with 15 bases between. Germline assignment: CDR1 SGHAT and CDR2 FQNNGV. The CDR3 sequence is CASSRLGTENSPLHF. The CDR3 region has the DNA TGTGCCAGCAGCCGATTGGGGACCGAGAATTCACCCCTCCACTTT.

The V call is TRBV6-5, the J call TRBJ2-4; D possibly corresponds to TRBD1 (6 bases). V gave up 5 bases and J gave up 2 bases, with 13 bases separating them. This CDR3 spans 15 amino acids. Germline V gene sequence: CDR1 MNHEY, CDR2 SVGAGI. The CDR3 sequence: CASSPNTGTKNIQYF. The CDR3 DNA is TGTGCCAGCAGTCCCAATACAGGGACCAAAAACATTCAGTACTTC.

CDR3 sequence reads: CAWSTGTSYGYTF. The CDR3, as DNA: TGTGCCTGGAGTACCGGGACCTCCTATGGCTACACCTTC. The rearrangement uses TRBV30 and TRBJ1-2, with a tentative D call TRBD1 (5 bases). This CDR3 spans 13 amino acids. Germline V lookup: CDR1 GTSNPN, CDR2 SVGIG (reference sequence). V lost 2 bases to trimming and J lost 4 bases, with 11 bases between them.